These 11 T cell receptor beta chains share one sample of origin, sequenced in a study of blood T cell repertoires in COVID-19. Sequencing used immunoSEQ multiplex PCR; TCRdb keeps in-frame clones, though not all of them. The sample shows 220,000 or so clones, about 93% of them seen only once. The source material was peripheral blood. The receptors originated from a man between 60 and 75 years old with COVID-19, enrolled during active disease.

The rearrangement uses TRBV7-8 and TRBJ2-7, with 9 bases matching TRBD2. Germline-derived CDR1 and CDR2 are SGHVS and FQNEAQ. V lost 4 bases, J lost 5 bases, and 9 bases stayed unmatched. This CDR3 spans 15 amino acids. This CDR3 reads CASSSLAGEIHEQYF. Here the CDR3 DNA reads TGTGCCAGCAGCTCCTTAGCGGGAGAAATCCACGAGCAGTACTTC.

This clone occurred once. The chain couples TRBV30 to TRBJ1-1; 7 bases are shared with TRBD1. The J segment lost 6 bases and the V segment lost 2 bases, leaving 3 bases of the junction unmatched. The germline CDR1 and CDR2 sequences are GTSNPN and SVGIG (reference sequence). CDR3 length: 12 amino acids. CDR3 nucleotides: TGTGCCTGGAGTCCAACAGGGGCTGAAGCTTTCTTT. Translated, it gives CAWSPTGAEAFF.

This chain uses TRBV11-1 with TRBJ1-1; 7 bases are a match to TRBD1. Germline V lookup: CDR1 SGHAT, CDR2 FQDESV (reference sequence). The CDR3 consists of 14 residues. The V gene end was trimmed by 0 bases and the J gene end by 7 bases; junction bases not matched to a gene: 5. CDR3 nucleotides: TGTGCCAGCAGCTTAGCCAGGACAGGTTATGAAGCTTTCTTT. Amino acid sequence: CASSLARTGYEAFF.

The chain links TRBV20-1 to TRBJ2-7, with D possibly TRBD2 on 5 matching bases. CDR3 size: 11 residues. In germline, CDR1 is DFQATT, CDR2 SNEGSKA (reference sequence). Trimming shortened V by 6 bases and J by 5 bases, and 11 bases separated the two germline ends. The DNA of the CDR3 is TGCAGTGCATCGAGGGCCGACGAGCAGTACTTC. Protein product: CSASRADEQYF.

The rearrangement joins TRBV4-1 to TRBJ2-3; 12 bases fit TRBD2. The CDR3 contains 14 residues. Per germline, CDR1 MGHRA and CDR2 YSYEKL. The V gene end was trimmed by 5 bases and the J gene end by 6 bases; junction bases not matched to a gene: 3. DNA of the CDR3: TGCGCCAGCAGCGGACTAGCGGGGTTTGATACGCAGTATTTT. It translates to CASSGLAGFDTQYF.

V and J are TRBV18 and TRBJ2-7, with 8 nucleotides matching TRBD2. V was pared by 3 bases and J by 2 bases, with 9 bases of the junction left unmatched. In germline, CDR1 is KGHSH, CDR2 LQKENI. The CDR3 loop spans 16 amino acids. The CDR3 sequence is CASSPLSGSAPYEQYF. CDR3 DNA sequence: TGTGCCAGCTCACCCTTGAGCGGGAGCGCCCCCTACGAGCAGTACTTC.

This clone has just one count. This rearrangement joins TRBV30 to TRBJ1-5, with 9 bases fitting TRBD1. Trimming removed 2 bases from V and 4 bases from J; junction bases left unmatched: 3. The CDR3 extends over 14 amino acids. Germline V gene lookup returns CDR1 GTSNPN and CDR2 SVGIG (reference sequence). The CDR3: CAWSPDRGNQPQHF. Here the CDR3 DNA reads TGTGCCTGGAGTCCGGACAGGGGAAATCAGCCCCAGCATTTT.

The sample holds a few counts of this clone. The chain couples TRBV4-3 to TRBJ1-4; a weak D match, TRBD1 (5 bases). The germline V gene has CDR1 LGHNA and CDR2 YSLEER. The CDR3 is made up of 19 amino acids. V gave up 5 bases and J gave up 5 bases, with 27 bases separating them. This CDR3 reads CASSKAPPTAQVGNEKLFF. CDR3 in DNA: TGCGCCAGCAGCAAAGCCCCGCCGACAGCCCAAGTGGGGAATGAAAAACTGTTTTTT.

The chain combines TRBV28 with TRBJ1-5; D remains unclear. Germline loops: CDR1 MDHEN, CDR2 SYDVKM. The length of the CDR3 is 15 residues. Trimming cost V 6 bases and J 3 bases, with 15 bases left between them. CDR3 nucleotide sequence: TGTGCCAGCAGGGAGGCCGGGCGGCTCAATCAGCCCCAGCATTTT. The encoded protein is CASREAGRLNQPQHF.

The chain joins TRBV7-2 to TRBJ1-1; 9 positions agree with TRBD1. Germline-derived CDR1 and CDR2 are SGHTA and FQGNSA. V shed 2 bases and J 5 bases; nucleotides not matched to a gene: 3. The CDR3 spans 14 residues. The chain's CDR3 is CASSLTGTGTEAFF. The CDR3 DNA is TGTGCCAGCAGCTTAACCGGGACAGGGACTGAAGCTTTCTTT.

This chain connects TRBV28 to TRBJ2-7; weak D call: TRBD2 (5 bases). Trimming took 5 bases from V and 0 from J, leaving 17 bases between them. CDR3 length: 16 amino acids. Germline-derived CDR1 and CDR2 are MDHEN and SYDVKM. In nucleotides, the CDR3 is TGTGCCAGCAGTCAAATCGGCACCGGGAACTCCTACGAGCAGTACTTC. Translated: CASSQIGTGNSYEQYF.